These 14 T cell receptor beta chains were all obtained from the same sample, sequenced in a study of cytotoxic CD8 clonotypes in ibrutinib-treated CLL (dated by TCRdb to about 2021). Library preparation was by the immunoSEQ multiplex PCR assay. This immuneACCESS table, as held by TCRdb, lists in-frame sequences with V and J called but not all clones. Of the missing ones, under half trace to an unresolved V gene in checked studies; the others have no known cause. The sample table lists about 92,000 clones, around 77% of them with a count of one. Approximately 23% of the sample comes from the top ten. The sample's time point label, decoded: roughly 23 months on ibrutinib. This sample comprised PBMCs, obtained after 24 months of ibrutinib treatment. The receptors here all came from a human donor with chronic lymphocytic leukemia.

The chain has TRBV11-2 and TRBJ2-5; TRBD1 matches at 11 bases. V lost 6 bases to trimming and J lost 5 bases; unmatched junction nucleotides: 5. The germline V gene has CDR1 SGHAT and CDR2 FQNNGV. This CDR3 comprises 14 residues. The DNA of the CDR3 is TGTGCCAGCAGTTCGGACAGGGGGCGGGAGACCCAGTACTTC. Translation gives CASSSDRGRETQYF.

The chain has TRBV30 and TRBJ2-7, with D hard to call. Germline V CDR1 and CDR2: GTSNPN, SVGIG (reference sequence). The V and J ends lost 2 bases and 3 bases respectively, with 8 bases between them. The CDR3 has 12 amino acids. The CDR3 nucleotides are TGTGCCTGGAGTAGGGATTTCTACGAGCAGTACTTC. It yields the protein CAWSRDFYEQYF.

DNA for the CDR3: TGTGCCATCAGTCCTTACGGGACAGGGTTTGACGAGCAGTACTTC. Translation gives CAISPYGTGFDEQYF. The chain links TRBV10-3 to TRBJ2-7; TRBD1 matches at 9 bases. J lost 5 bases, V lost 5 bases, and 10 bases had no gene match. Germline CDR1 and CDR2: ENHRY and SYGVKD. The CDR3 length is 15 residues.

To note about this clone: An end of the junction does not agree with germline; a read error may underlie this. The chain carries TRBV7-7 and TRBJ2-5, with 10 nucleotides matching TRBD2. Germline V CDR1 and CDR2: SSHAT, FNYEAQ (reference sequence). The CDR3 sequence is 15 residues long. The CDR3 DNA is TGTGCTAGCAGCTTAGGAGCGGGGGGGCGTGAGACCCAGTACTTC. It yields the protein CASSLGAGGRETQYF.

The rearrangement joins TRBV7-6 to TRBJ2-7; TRBD1 matches at 8 bases. From germline, CDR1 is SGHVS and CDR2 FNYEAQ. Trimming at V came to 1 base and at J to 7 bases, leaving 3 bases not matched to a gene. The CDR3 has 13 amino acids. CDR3 DNA sequence: TGTGCCAGCAGCTTAGACCGGACAGGGGAGCAGTACTTC. The encoded protein is CASSLDRTGEQYF.

The chain carries TRBV7-2 and TRBJ2-7, with 8 nucleotides matching TRBD1. Looked up from germline, CDR1 is SGHTA and CDR2 is FQGNSA. This CDR3 is 15 amino acids long. The V and J ends lost 5 bases and 6 bases, in that order; junction bases with no gene match: 12. DNA of the CDR3: TGTGCCAGCAGCCCTCGCGGACAGGGTGGGCGCGAGCAGTACTTC. Its translation: CASSPRGQGGREQYF. The full variable domain, with the rest looked up from reference TRBV7-2 and TRBJ2-7, is GAGVSQSPSNKVTEKGKDVELRCDPISGHTALYWYRQSLGQGLEFLIYFQGNSAPDKSGLPSDRFSAERTGGSVSTLTIQRTQQEDSAVYLCASSPRGQGGREQYFGPGTRLTVT.

The gene calls are TRBV11-2 and TRBJ2-7, with D unresolved. There are 15 residues in the CDR3. Germline CDR1 SGHAT, CDR2 FQNNGV. V lost 5 bases and J lost 3, with 17 bases in between. The CDR3 here is CASSREGWGSYEQYF. The CDR3 DNA reads TGTGCCAGCAGCCGAGAAGGTTGGGGTAGCTACGAGCAGTACTTC.

J is TRBJ2-3 and V is TRBV4-3, with D perhaps being TRBD1 or TRBD2 (5 bases each). This CDR3 contains 14 residues. Trimming removed 1 base from V and 2 bases from J, with 7 bases in between. CDR1 and CDR2 from the germline V gene are LGHNA and YSLEER. The CDR3 sequence is CASSQGGFTDTQYF. CDR3 DNA: TGCGCCAGCAGCCAAGGGGGGTTCACAGATACGCAGTATTTT.

CDR3 loop: CASSLDPTGGNGYTF. The DNA for the CDR3 is TGTGCCAGCAGCTTAGATCCGACAGGGGGCAATGGCTACACCTTC. The rearrangement links TRBV7-2 to TRBJ1-2; 10 bases align to TRBD1. The CDR3 runs to 15 residues. V was pared by 1 base and J by 6 bases, with 5 bases of the junction left unmatched. Germline V lookup: CDR1 SGHTA, CDR2 FQGNSA.

This clone came up once. This chain links TRBV5-6 with TRBJ2-7, with D possibly TRBD2 on 6 matching bases. With 2 bases removed from V and 3 bases from J, the gap between germline ends came to 9 bases. The CDR3 is 13 amino acids. Germline CDR1 is SGHDT and CDR2 is YYEEEE. The CDR3 here is CASSFGGVYEQYF. The CDR3 nucleotides are TGTGCCAGCAGCTTCGGGGGAGTCTACGAGCAGTACTTC.

The rearrangement links TRBV6-4 to TRBJ1-5; a possible D gene is TRBD1 (5 bases). Per the germline V gene, CDR1 is MRHNA and CDR2 is SNTAGT. V was shortened by 3 bases and J by 0 bases, with 9 bases between the two germline ends. This CDR3 is 15 amino acids long. For the CDR3, the DNA is TGTGCCAGCAGTGAAAGGGGCCATAGCAATCAGCCCCAGCATTTT. It encodes CASSERGHSNQPQHF.

This clone came up a few times. The V gene is TRBV2, the J gene TRBJ1-2; D is ambiguous. Germline CDR1 SNHLY, CDR2 FYNNEI. V was cut by 5 bases and J by 6 bases, with 10 bases left in between. This CDR3 is 12 amino acids long. DNA of the CDR3: TGTGCCAGCAGTTATTTACTGGATGGCTACACCTTC. As protein: CASSYLLDGYTF.

This clone has a handful of counts. The chain carries TRBV5-5 and TRBJ1-2; D might be TRBD1 (6 bases). The ends were cut back, 2 bases at V and 3 bases at J, with 8 bases in the middle. Germline V gives CDR1 SGHKS, CDR2 YYEKEE (reference sequence). The CDR3 runs to 13 residues. The CDR3 sequence is CASSFPGDYGYTF. The DNA for the CDR3 is TGTGCCAGCAGCTTCCCAGGGGACTATGGCTACACCTTC.

This clone was detected only once. This chain uses TRBV7-3 with TRBJ2-1; 10 positions agree with TRBD2. The J segment lost 4 bases and the V segment lost 3 bases, leaving 0 bases of the junction unmatched. This CDR3 is built from 14 residues. CDR1 is SGHTA and CDR2 is FQGTGA in the germline V gene. As DNA, the CDR3 is TGTGCCAGCAGCTTGACTAGCGGGTACAATGAGCAGTTCTTC. It encodes CASSLTSGYNEQFF.